Shown below are 25 T cell receptor beta chains from a single sample sequenced in a study of blood T cell repertoires in COVID-19. This table comes from immunoSEQ multiplex PCR, and its TCRdb copy is limited to in-frame clones, with some not included. The table shows about 210,000 clones, with around four fifths occurring only once. Sequenced sample: peripheral blood. The receptors were sampled from a man in his 60s with COVID-19, enrolled during active disease.

V usage is TRBV21-1 and J usage is TRBJ1-5. TRBV21-1 is termed a pseudogene. The CDR3 is 16 amino acids. The CDR3 spells CASSKEGGGSNQPQHF. CDR3 coding DNA: TGTGCCAGCAGCAAAGAGGGAGGGGGGAGCAATCAGCCCCAGCATTTT.

A few counts support this clone. The chain uses TRBV29-1 and TRBJ1-2; 7 nucleotides line up with TRBD1. V trimming: 3 bases; J trimming: 8 bases; junction bases outside the gene matches: 6. Germline V CDR1 and CDR2: SQVTM, ANQGSEA. The CDR3 loop spans 12 amino acids. The CDR3 loop reads CSVDQGGKGYTF. Written as DNA, the CDR3 is TGCAGCGTTGATCAAGGGGGCAAGGGCTACACCTTC.

This chain links TRBV4-1 with TRBJ1-2; a possible D gene is TRBD1 (6 bases). This CDR3 spans 14 amino acids. Germline assignment: CDR1 MGHRA and CDR2 YSYEKL. V was trimmed by 5 bases and J by 2 bases, leaving 12 bases between them. CDR3 protein: CASSYPGTNYGYTF. The DNA for the CDR3 is TGCGCCAGCAGCTATCCGGGGACAAACTATGGCTACACCTTC.

The chain couples TRBV2 to TRBJ1-3; D perhaps matches TRBD1 (6 bases). V was pared by 5 bases and J by 0 bases, with 14 bases between. This CDR3 comprises 16 residues. Germline V lookup: CDR1 SNHLY, CDR2 FYNNEI. The CDR3 DNA reads as TGTGCCAGCAGTCCAACCGGGACAAGCTCTGGAAACACCATATATTTT. Its translation: CASSPTGTSSGNTIYF.

The chain links TRBV5-6 to TRBJ2-3; maybe TRBD1 (7 bases). V was pared by 4 bases and J by 4 bases, with 19 bases between. This CDR3 is 16 amino acids long. Germline V gene data show CDR1 as SGHDT and CDR2 as YYEEEE. The CDR3 loop is CASSRTPPGGPDTQYF. The CDR3 bases are TGTGCCAGCAGCCGAACCCCGCCAGGGGGGCCAGATACGCAGTATTTT.

The V call is TRBV2, the J call TRBJ2-3, with 7 bases aligning to TRBD1. V shed 8 bases, J shed 2 bases, and the junction held 7 bases outside the gene matches. CDR3 size: 14 residues. Per the germline V gene, CDR1 is SNHLY and CDR2 is FYNNEI. The CDR3 is CASVQQGVTDTQYF. Written as DNA, the CDR3 is TGTGCCAGCGTTCAGCAGGGGGTCACAGATACGCAGTATTTT.

This clone was recorded only once. The genes are TRBV30 and TRBJ1-1; 7 bases match TRBD1. The CDR3 is 14 residues long. Germline lookup yields CDR1 GTSNPN and CDR2 SVGIG (reference sequence). V dropped 4 bases and J dropped 5; count of bases not matched to a gene: 10. The CDR3 spells CAWTRPTGVTEAFF. CDR3 sequence (DNA): TGTGCCTGGACCCGACCTACAGGGGTGACTGAAGCTTTCTTT.

This sequence joins TRBV6-5 and TRBJ2-2, with D unclear. The CDR3 runs to 14 residues. V gave up 7 bases and J gave up 5 bases, with 14 bases separating them. CDR1 and CDR2 from the germline V gene are MNHEY and SVGAGI. The CDR3 here is CASIPLGETGELFF. Here the CDR3 DNA reads TGTGCCAGCATTCCCCTTGGAGAAACCGGGGAGCTGTTTTTT.

The chain employs TRBV11-2 and TRBJ1-5, with D possibly matching TRBD1 (5 bases). Germline V CDR1 and CDR2: SGHAT, FQNNGV. The CDR3 covers 14 residues. V lost 4 bases and J lost 4, with 11 bases in between. The CDR3 nucleotides are TGTGCCAGCAGCTCGAACGGGGGTAATCAGCCCCAGCATTTT. It translates to CASSSNGGNQPQHF.

The chain carries TRBV7-8 and TRBJ1-1, with a tentative D call TRBD1 (5 bases). The CDR3 consists of 15 residues. In germline, CDR1 is SGHVS, CDR2 FQNEAQ. V was trimmed by 5 bases and J by 0 bases, leaving 13 bases between them. This CDR3 reads CASSPRQTLNTEAFF. In DNA form, the CDR3 reads TGTGCCAGCAGCCCCCGACAGACCCTGAACACTGAAGCTTTCTTT.

The chain links TRBV19 to TRBJ1-3; no definite D call. In germline, CDR1 is LNHDA, CDR2 SQIVND (reference sequence). The CDR3 runs to 13 residues. V was trimmed by 6 bases and J by 0 bases, leaving 6 bases between them. This CDR3 reads CASRLSSGNTIYF. The CDR3 DNA sequence: TGTGCCAGTAGACTGAGCTCTGGAAACACCATATATTTT. Based on the CDR3 plus reference TRBV19 and TRBJ1-3, the full variable domain is DGGITQSPKYLFRKEGQNVTLSCEQNLNHDAMYWYRQDPGQGLRLIYYSQIVNDFQKGDIAEGYSVSREKKESFPLTVTSAQKNPTAFYLCASRLSSGNTIYFGEGSWLTVV.

The chain uses TRBV19 and TRBJ1-5, with 9 bases that match TRBD1. The CDR3 contains 16 residues. Per the germline V gene, CDR1 is LNHDA and CDR2 is SQIVND (reference sequence). Germline trimming cut 4 bases from V and 4 bases from J; bases unmatched to any gene: 8. This CDR3 is CASSRIWDRDNQPQHF. CDR3 nucleotides: TGTGCCAGTAGTAGGATTTGGGACAGGGATAATCAGCCCCAGCATTTT. Full variable domain (outside the CDR3, taken from reference TRBV19 and TRBJ1-5): DGGITQSPKYLFRKEGQNVTLSCEQNLNHDAMYWYRQDPGQGLRLIYYSQIVNDFQKGDIAEGYSVSREKKESFPLTVTSAQKNPTAFYLCASSRIWDRDNQPQHFGDGTRLSIL.

The chain has TRBV6-5 and TRBJ1-2, with D hard to call. The CDR3 runs 13 residues. CDR1 is MNHEY and CDR2 is SVGAGI in the germline V gene. Deletions cut 4 bases from V and 0 bases from J, with 6 bases between. CDR3 protein: CASSWAANYGYTF. The DNA for the CDR3 is TGTGCCAGCAGTTGGGCAGCTAACTATGGCTACACCTTC.

This clone was seen a few times. The chain is built from TRBV21-1 and TRBJ1-4. TRBV21-1 represents a pseudogene. The CDR3 has 20 residues. For the CDR3, the DNA is TGTGCCAGCAGCACACACGCACACCACTCGGACGGGAAGTCGAGGGAAAAACTGTTTTTT. Translating it yields CASSTHAHHSDGKSREKLFF.

The chain couples TRBV9 to TRBJ2-5; D may be TRBD2 (6 bases). Trimming took 4 bases from V and 5 from J, leaving 18 bases between them. CDR1 and CDR2 (germline): SGDLS, YYNGEE. The CDR3 is 15 amino acids. Here the CDR3 DNA reads TGTGCCAGCAGCCTCCCTATGGGAGGAGGGGAGACCCAGTACTTC. Its protein product is CASSLPMGGGETQYF. Full variable domain (remainder filled in from reference TRBV9 and TRBJ2-5): DSGVTQTPKHLITATGQRVTLRCSPRSGDLSVYWYQQSLDQGLQFLIQYYNGEERAKGNILERFSAQQFPDLHSELNLSSLELGDSALYFCASSLPMGGGETQYFGPGTRLLVL.

The chain links TRBV2 to TRBJ2-3; D might be TRBD1 (6 bases). Germline V gene lookup returns CDR1 SNHLY and CDR2 FYNNEI. Trimming left V 6 bases short and J 9 bases short, with 16 bases between. The CDR3 runs to 13 residues. The CDR3 DNA reads TGTGCCAGCAGAGGGACACAGGGTCAAACGCAGTATTTT. Translating it yields CASRGTQGQTQYF.

The chain couples TRBV5-8 to TRBJ1-2; 8 nucleotides line up with TRBD1. V lost 4 bases, J lost 3 bases, and 5 bases stayed unmatched. The CDR3 totals 14 residues. Germline CDR1 SGHTS, CDR2 YDEGEE. Here the CDR3 reads CASSQTGVDYGYTF. The CDR3 DNA reads TGTGCCAGCAGCCAGACAGGGGTCGACTATGGCTACACCTTC.

The chain is built from TRBV5-1 and TRBJ2-7, with TRBD1 matching over 7 bases. Germline V lookup: CDR1 SGHRS, CDR2 YFSETQ. This CDR3 has 15 residues. Trimming at V came to 2 bases and at J to 2 bases, leaving 7 bases not matched to a gene. The CDR3 here is CASSFAFQGAYEQYF. DNA of the CDR3: TGCGCCAGCAGCTTTGCGTTCCAGGGGGCCTACGAGCAGTACTTC.

The rearrangement uses TRBV19 and TRBJ1-2, with D hard to call. The germline gives CDR1 LNHDA, CDR2 SQIVND (reference sequence). Trimming took off 2 bases at V and 3 bases at J, with 7 bases between the two ends. The CDR3 runs to 13 residues. The CDR3 loop reads CASSISVHYGYTF. The CDR3 coding sequence is TGTGCCAGTAGTATATCGGTCCACTATGGCTACACCTTC.

J is TRBJ1-3 and V is TRBV4-3; 7 nucleotides match TRBD1. The CDR3 extends over 16 amino acids. Germline lookup yields CDR1 LGHNA and CDR2 YSLEER. The trim removed 0 bases at V and 2 bases at J, leaving 4 bases unmatched. Here the CDR3 DNA reads TGCGCCAGCAGCCAAGAGGTGACAGGGCCTGGAAACACCATATATTTT. Its protein is CASSQEVTGPGNTIYF.

This clone has more than one count but fewer than ten. At the DNA level, this CDR3 is encoded by other sequences in the same sample as well. The chain links TRBV28 to TRBJ1-2; D is unclear. Germline lookup yields CDR1 MDHEN and CDR2 SYDVKM. The V end was cut by 4 bases, the J end by 4 bases, with 4 bases between. This CDR3 region has 11 residues. CDR3 nucleotides: TGTGCCAGCAGTTCACTCTATGGCTACACCTTC. As protein: CASSSLYGYTF.

This chain uses TRBV9 with TRBJ2-7; 7 nucleotides line up with TRBD1. Looked up from germline, CDR1 is SGDLS and CDR2 is YYNGEE. V shed 4 bases and J 7 bases; nucleotides not matched to a gene: 8. The CDR3 has 13 residues. The CDR3 coding sequence is TGTGCCAGCAGCACAGAGGGGGCCGGAGAGCAGTACTTC. Residues: CASSTEGAGEQYF.

The rearrangement joins TRBV5-6 to TRBJ2-3; 13 bases map to TRBD2. The V gene end was trimmed by 4 bases and the J gene end by 2 bases; junction bases not matched to a gene: 10. Germline loops: CDR1 SGHDT, CDR2 YYEEEE. CDR3 length: 18 residues. This CDR3 is CASSERRLAGGFTDTQYF. In DNA, the CDR3 is TGTGCCAGCAGCGAAAGGCGACTAGCGGGAGGATTCACAGATACGCAGTATTTT.

This sequence joins TRBV6-5 and TRBJ1-1; D gene ambiguous. V was cut by 0 bases and J by 4 bases, with 12 bases left in between. In germline, CDR1 is MNHEY, CDR2 SVGAGI. This CDR3 region has 15 residues. The CDR3 protein is CASSYSSSGGTEAFF. The CDR3 region has the DNA TGTGCCAGCAGTTACTCATCTAGCGGAGGCACTGAAGCTTTCTTT.

The CDR3 bases are TGTGCCAGCAGATCGGACAGGGTTTTTAACTATGGCTACACCTTC. It is translated as CASRSDRVFNYGYTF. J is TRBJ1-2 and V is TRBV5-4; 8 nucleotides match TRBD1. The CDR3 is made up of 15 amino acids. With V trimmed by 5 bases and J by 1 base, 7 bases remained unmatched. Germline assignment: CDR1 SGHNT and CDR2 YYREEE (reference sequence).